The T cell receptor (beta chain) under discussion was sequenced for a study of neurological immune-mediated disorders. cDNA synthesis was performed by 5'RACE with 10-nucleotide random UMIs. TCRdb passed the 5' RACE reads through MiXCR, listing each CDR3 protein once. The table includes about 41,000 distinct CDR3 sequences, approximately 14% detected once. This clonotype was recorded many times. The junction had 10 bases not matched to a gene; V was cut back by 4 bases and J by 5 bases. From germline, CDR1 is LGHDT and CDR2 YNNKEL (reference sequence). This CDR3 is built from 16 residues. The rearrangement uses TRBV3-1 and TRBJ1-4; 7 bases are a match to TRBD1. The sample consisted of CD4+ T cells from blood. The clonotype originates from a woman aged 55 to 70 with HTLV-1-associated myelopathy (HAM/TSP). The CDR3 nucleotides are TGTGCCAGCAGCCCCCCGCGGGACAGCACGAATGAAAAACTGTTTTTT. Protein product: CASSPPRDSTNEKLFF.